These 13 T cell receptor beta chains share one sample of origin, sequenced in a study of T cells in women clearing cervical HPV infection. The repertoire was sequenced with immunoSEQ multiplex PCR; TCRdb's copy has only in-frame clones and lacks some. Its table records roughly 25,000 clones. Sequences were obtained from blood buffy coat. All receptors come from a woman aged 18-69 years with a cervical HPV16 infection that either progressed to CIN3+ or cleared (not recorded which).

Incomplete CDR3 DNA: TGTGCCAGCAGTGCGCGGGAGTTTAGCACAGATACG. This gives the protein CASSAREFSTDT. From start to end, the CDR3 is CASSAREFSTDTQYF. The gene calls are TRBV2 and TRBJ2-3; the match to TRBD2 covers 7 bases. The CDR3 extends 3 residues past the end of the read, so its final part is completed from the germline J gene. The germline V gene encodes CDR1 SNHLY and CDR2 FYNNEI. The CDR3 is 15 residues long. V was pared by 4 bases and J by 0 bases, with 4 bases of the junction left unmatched.

As regards this clone: The observed sequence ends 3 residues before the CDR3 terminus, with the missing tail filled in from the germline J gene. The V and J genes are TRBV11-2 and TRBJ2-2; weak D call: TRBD2 (5 bases). The germline V and J ends were trimmed by 1 base and 4 bases, with 7 bases remaining between them. The CDR3 runs to 14 residues. Germline V CDR1 and CDR2: SGHAT, FQNNGV. The CDR3 is CASSLARGTGELFF. CDR3 bases read: TGTGCCAGCAGCTTAGCTCGGGGCACCGGGGAG. Supplemented by reference TRBV11-2 and TRBJ2-2, the full variable domain reads EAGVAQSPRYKIIEKRQSVAFWCNPISGHATLYWYQQILGQGPKLLIQFQNNGVVDDSQLPKDRFSAERLKGVDSTLKIQPAKLEDSAVYLCASSLARGTGELFFGEGSRLTVL.

On this clone itself: The read terminates 3 residues before the CDR3 end, so the remaining end is supplied by the germline J gene. V is TRBV10-3 and J is TRBJ2-3; weak D call: TRBD1 (6 bases). Germline V gene lookup returns CDR1 ENHRY and CDR2 SYGVKD. CDR3 length: 16 amino acids. Trimming removed 4 bases at V and 0 bases at J, with 14 bases between. The sequenced CDR3 bases are TGTGCCATCAGTGGCGTAAAACAGGGAAGCACAGATACG. This gives the protein CAISGVKQGSTDT. Given in full, the CDR3 is CAISGVKQGSTDTQYF.

A word on this clone: The read gets to within 3 residues of the CDR3 end, and the germline J gene fills in the rest. This chain joins TRBV7-2 and TRBJ1-5; D is perhaps TRBD1 (6 bases). The CDR3 spans 14 residues. CDR1 and CDR2 (germline): SGHTA, FQGNSA. The V gene lost 5 bases and the J gene lost 2 bases, with 10 bases spanning the gap. The part of the CDR3 DNA that was read is TGTGCCAGCAGCCGCAACAGGGGCAATCAGCCC. This gives the protein CASSRNRGNQP. In full, the CDR3 reads CASSRNRGNQPQHF. Full variable domain (remainder filled in from reference TRBV7-2 and TRBJ1-5): GAGVSQSPSNKVTEKGKDVELRCDPISGHTALYWYRQSLGQGLEFLIYFQGNSAPDKSGLPSDRFSAERTGGSVSTLTIQRTQQEDSAVYLCASSRNRGNQPQHFGDGTRLSIL.

A remark on this clone: The CDR3 end falls 3 residues outside the read, so it is completed with the germline J gene. The gene calls are TRBV7-2 and TRBJ2-5, with D possibly matching TRBD1 (5 bases). Trimming took off 6 bases at V and 0 bases at J, with 14 bases between the two ends. This CDR3 has 15 amino acids. Germline V gene lookup returns CDR1 SGHTA and CDR2 FQGNSA. CDR3 bases read: TGTGCCAGCAGTACCAGGGCATCGAACCAAGAGACC. Translated: CASSTRASNQET. The entire CDR3 protein reads CASSTRASNQETQYF.

This clone is labeled medium-sized (0.01 to 0.1%) based on frequency. The read is 3 residues too short to cover the CDR3 end, so that end is filled in from the germline J gene. This chain links TRBV2 with TRBJ2-1; TRBD2 matches 7 bases. Losses at the gene ends were 3 bases for V and 3 bases for J; bases not matched to a gene: 8. CDR3 length: 16 residues. The germline gives CDR1 SNHLY, CDR2 FYNNEI. The CDR3 bases that were read are TGTGCCAGCAGTGAGTGGTCTAGCGGCCTCTACAATGAG. It translates to CASSEWSSGLYNE. The whole CDR3 sequence is CASSEWSSGLYNEQFF.

CDR3 in amino acids: CASSSSQGGLMNTEAFF. The sequenced CDR3 bases are TGTGCCAGCAGCTCCTCCCAGGGTGGTTTAATGAACACTGAA. The chain carries TRBV7-6 and TRBJ1-1; perhaps TRBD1 as D (5 bases). The CDR3 end is not reached by the read, which stops 3 residues before it; the germline J gene fills it in. Trimming removed 4 bases from V and 0 bases from J, with 18 bases in between. The CDR3 has 17 residues. Germline V CDR1 and CDR2: SGHVS, FNYEAQ.

Remarks on this clone: The read ends 3 residues shy of where the CDR3 ends; the end is completed using the germline J gene. V and J are TRBV5-1 and TRBJ1-2; perhaps TRBD1 as D (6 bases). From germline, CDR1 is SGHRS and CDR2 YFSETQ. The CDR3 consists of 15 residues. The germline V and J ends were trimmed by 0 bases and 2 bases, with 11 bases remaining between them. The sequenced CDR3 bases are TGCGCCAGCAGCTTGGGGGGTACAGGGAACTATGGC. The encoded protein is CASSLGGTGNYG. The full CDR3 reads CASSLGGTGNYGYTF. The full variable domain, in which reference TRBV5-1 and TRBJ1-2 provide the parts outside the CDR3, is KAGVTQTPRYLIKTRGQQVTLSCSPISGHRSVSWYQQTPGQGLQFLFEYFSETQRNKGNFPGRFSGRQFSNSRSEMNVSTLELGDSALYLCASSLGGTGNYGYTFGSGTRLTVV.

A note on this clone: Read sequence stops 3 residues before the CDR3 end, and the germline J gene provides the missing end. This chain joins TRBV20-1 and TRBJ2-1; D not certain. Germline-derived CDR1 and CDR2 are DFQATT and SNEGSKA (reference sequence). V shed 0 bases and J shed 7 bases, with 7 bases lying between them. CDR3 length: 12 amino acids. Here the CDR3 reads CSARERWNEQFF. The CDR3 DNA, read in part, is TGCAGTGCTAGAGAGCGTTGGAATGAG.

In regard to this clone: The CDR3 end falls 3 residues outside the read, so it is completed with the germline J gene. The chain employs TRBV5-1 and TRBJ1-1; D is perhaps TRBD1 (6 bases). The CDR3 totals 16 residues. The germline gives CDR1 SGHRS, CDR2 YFSETQ. Trimming shortened V by 4 bases and J by 4 bases, and 20 bases separated the two germline ends. The CDR3 bases that were read are TGCGCCAGCAGCGTGACGGGGGGGCACGGGGTCACTGAA. As protein: CASSVTGGHGVTE. Given in full, the CDR3 is CASSVTGGHGVTEAFF.

On this clone itself: The missing CDR3 end, 3 residues past where the read stops, is filled in from the germline J gene. The chain combines TRBV10-3 with TRBJ2-1; TRBD1 agrees at 7 bases. The CDR3 has 14 amino acids. The V segment lost 7 bases and the J segment 1 base; nucleotides outside the gene matches: 4. Germline assignment: CDR1 ENHRY and CDR2 SYGVKD. The part of the CDR3 DNA that was read is TGTGCCATCAACCAGGACAGGTCCTACAATGAG. It is translated as CAINQDRSYNE. The full CDR3 reads CAINQDRSYNEQFF.

Details on this clone: The CDR3 goes on 3 residues after the read ends, and that part is filled in from the germline J gene. This chain connects TRBV12-5 to TRBJ2-3; 14 nucleotides line up with TRBD2. The CDR3 totals 19 residues. CDR1 is LGHNT and CDR2 is FRNRAP in the germline V gene. Losses at the gene ends were 5 bases for V and 4 bases for J; bases not matched to a gene: 14. The sequenced part of the CDR3 DNA is TGTGCTAGTGGTACCGGGACTAGCGGGAGTCGGGGACTCTCAGATACG. Translated, it gives CASGTGTSGSRGLSDT. The entire CDR3 reads CASGTGTSGSRGLSDTQYF.

To note about this clone: The read stops 3 residues short of the end of the CDR3; the missing end is completed from the germline J gene. The rearrangement joins TRBV19 to TRBJ1-2; 10 bases align to TRBD1. This CDR3 has 13 amino acids. CDR1 is LNHDA and CDR2 is SQIVND in the germline V gene (reference sequence). The CDR3 bases that were read are TGTGCCAGTGGGACAGGACAGGGGGGTGCC. Its translation: CASGTGQGGA. In full, the CDR3 reads CASGTGQGGAYTF.